The present entry profiles one T cell receptor (beta chain) with its context. This sample is part of a study of cytomegalovirus exposure and HLA in healthy donors. About the research overall: A prior analysis found about 110 million unique TCR beta sequences from 170 million or so T cells.

60 Vbeta and 13 Jbeta primers were used in PCR. Using immunoSEQ multiplex PCR, the repertoire was profiled, and TCRdb retains in-frame clones only, with some absent. The sample shows approximately 160,000 clones, roughly 80% of them seen only once. Trimming shortened V by 1 base and J by 3 bases, and 12 bases separated the two germline ends. The CDR3 runs 14 residues. The germline V gene has CDR1 GTSNPN and CDR2 SVGIG (reference sequence). The TCR originated in a man aged 45-65 years in good health and CMV-seropositive. Sequencing was carried out using PBMCs. The chain recombines TRBV30 with TRBJ1-1; the D is unclear. The CDR3 sequence: CAWSALGVYTEAFF. CDR3 DNA: TGTGCCTGGAGTGCTCTCGGGGTCTACACTGAAGCTTTCTTT.